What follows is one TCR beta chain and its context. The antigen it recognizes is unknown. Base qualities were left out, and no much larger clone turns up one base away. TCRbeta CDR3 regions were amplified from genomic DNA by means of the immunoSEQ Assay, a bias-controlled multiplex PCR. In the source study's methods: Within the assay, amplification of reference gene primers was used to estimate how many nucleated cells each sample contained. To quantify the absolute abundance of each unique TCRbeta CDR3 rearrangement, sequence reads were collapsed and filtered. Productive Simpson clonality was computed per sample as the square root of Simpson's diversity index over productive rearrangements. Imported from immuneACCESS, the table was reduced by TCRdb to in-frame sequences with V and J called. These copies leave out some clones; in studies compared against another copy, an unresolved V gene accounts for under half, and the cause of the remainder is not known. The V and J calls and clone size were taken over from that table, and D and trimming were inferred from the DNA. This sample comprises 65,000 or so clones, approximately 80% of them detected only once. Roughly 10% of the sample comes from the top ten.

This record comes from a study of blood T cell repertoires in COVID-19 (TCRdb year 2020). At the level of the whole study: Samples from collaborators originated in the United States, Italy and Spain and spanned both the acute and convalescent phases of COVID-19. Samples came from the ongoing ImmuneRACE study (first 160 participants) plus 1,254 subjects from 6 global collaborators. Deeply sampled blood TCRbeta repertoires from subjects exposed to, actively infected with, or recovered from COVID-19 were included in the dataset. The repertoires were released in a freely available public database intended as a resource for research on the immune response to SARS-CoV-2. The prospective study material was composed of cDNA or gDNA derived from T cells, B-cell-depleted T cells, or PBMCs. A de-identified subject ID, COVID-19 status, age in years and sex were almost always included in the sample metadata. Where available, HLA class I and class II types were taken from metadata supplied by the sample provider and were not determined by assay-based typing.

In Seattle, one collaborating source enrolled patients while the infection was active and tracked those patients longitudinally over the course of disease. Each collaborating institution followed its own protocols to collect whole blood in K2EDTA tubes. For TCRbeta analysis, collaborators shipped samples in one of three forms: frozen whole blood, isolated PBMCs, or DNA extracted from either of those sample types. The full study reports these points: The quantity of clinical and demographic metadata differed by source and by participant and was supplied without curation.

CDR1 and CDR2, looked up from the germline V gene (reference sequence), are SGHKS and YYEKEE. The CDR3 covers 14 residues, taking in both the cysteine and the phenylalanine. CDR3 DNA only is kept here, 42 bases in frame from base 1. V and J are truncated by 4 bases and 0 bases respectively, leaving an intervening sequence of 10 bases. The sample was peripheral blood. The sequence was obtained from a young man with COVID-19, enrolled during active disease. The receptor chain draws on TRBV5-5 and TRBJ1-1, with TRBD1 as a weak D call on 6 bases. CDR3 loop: CASSPRGVNTEAFF. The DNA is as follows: TGTGCCAGCAGCCCCAGGGGAGTGAACACTGAAGCTTTCTTT.